Detailed here is one T cell receptor beta chain. Its target is unknown. Germline V gene sequence: CDR1 SGHTA, CDR2 FQGNSA. V lost 2 bases, J lost 9 bases, and 14 bases lay in between. This CDR3 has 14 residues. This entry belongs to a study of post-analysis software for immune sequencing data. Whole-study results and caveats: Patients showed TRBV5-6, TRBV5-1 and TRBV20-1 among roughly 5 TRBV segments more frequent than in controls.

cDNA libraries of TCR beta carried unique molecular identifiers. A population of roughly 0.85 to 10 million T cells gave rise to roughly 500,000 cDNA molecules. TCRdb passed the PCR reads through MiXCR, listing each CDR3 protein once. The sample has around 500,000 distinct CDR3 sequences; around a third are singletons. The origin of this receptor is a girl between 2 and 17 years old with multiple sclerosis. Material for sequencing was blood. The chain combines TRBV7-2 with TRBJ2-1, with D perhaps matching TRBD2 (5 bases). Written as DNA, the CDR3 is TGTGCCAGCAGCTTACGGAGGTCCCCCGGTGAGCAGTTCTTC. It specifies CASSLRRSPGEQFF. The complete variable domain, with remaining parts taken from reference TRBV7-2 and TRBJ2-1, reads GAGVSQSPSNKVTEKGKDVELRCDPISGHTALYWYRQSLGQGLEFLIYFQGNSAPDKSGLPSDRFSAERTGGSVSTLTIQRTQQEDSAVYLCASSLRRSPGEQFFGPGTRLTVL.